Listed below are T cell receptor beta chains from one sample, sequenced in a study of blood T cell repertoires in COVID-19. Only in-frame clones appear in the TCRdb table, and some are missing; sequencing was by immunoSEQ multiplex PCR. The table lists under 80,000 clones, about 80% of them singletons. Sequenced input: peripheral blood. The receptors come from an elderly man with acute or convalescent COVID-19. Each CDR3 is given with its conserved first and last residue. Fields, in order: D gene, J gene, V gene, clone size, CDR3 protein, CDR3 DNA. A D gene is named only where the DNA matches it firmly. Size tells how often a clone was seen (once, few, many) or the class of an expanded clone, and some rows leave it out.

>TRBD2|TRBJ2-7|TRBV27|once
CASSLALAGNYEQYF
TGTGCCAGCAGTTTAGCCCTAGCGGGGAACTACGAGCAGTACTTC
>TRBD2|TRBJ2-5|TRBV7-2|-
CASSLVASGGGETQYF
TGTGCCAGCAGCTTAGTGGCTAGCGGGGGCGGGGAGACCCAGTACTTC
>-|TRBJ1-1|TRBV24-1|-
CATSDGGETEAFF
TGTGCCACCAGTGACGGGGGAGAAACTGAAGCTTTCTTT
>TRBD1|TRBJ1-5|TRBV3-1/TRBV3-2|few
CASSPTGPGTSNQPQHF
TGTGCCAGCAGCCCGACAGGGCCTGGGACTAGCAATCAGCCCCAGCATTTT
>TRBD1|TRBJ2-3|TRBV3-1/TRBV3-2|once
CASSFPNDRGKGTISSTDTQYF
TGTGCCAGCAGCTTTCCCAACGACAGGGGCAAGGGGACCATTTCTAGCACAGATACGCAGTATTTT
>TRBD2|TRBJ2-5|TRBV5-6|-
CASSLWTSGRARETQYF
TGTGCCAGCAGCTTGTGGACTAGCGGGAGGGCTAGAGAGACCCAGTACTTC
>TRBD1|TRBJ1-2|TRBV2|-
CASRRGLMGQGASYGYTF
TGTGCCAGCAGAAGGGGTTTGATGGGGCAGGGGGCCTCCTATGGCTACACCTTC
>-|TRBJ1-2|TRBV6-6|-
CASSPREFNYGYTF
TGTGCCAGCAGCCCCCGGGAGTTTAACTATGGCTACACCTTC
>TRBD2|TRBJ2-7|TRBV7-2|-
CASSRSGGASYEQYF
TGTGCCAGCAGCAGGAGCGGGGGGGCCTCCTACGAGCAGTACTTC
>TRBD2|TRBJ2-7|TRBV11-2|-
CASSLEGLAGYEQYF
TGTGCCAGCAGCTTAGAGGGACTAGCGGGTTACGAGCAGTACTTC
>TRBD2|TRBJ2-1|TRBV5-1|-
CASSLVAGGHNEQFF
TGCGCCAGCAGCTTGGTAGCGGGGGGCCACAATGAGCAGTTCTTC
>TRBD1|TRBJ1-5|TRBV27|-
CASRPGQGQPQHF
TGTGCCAGCAGGCCGGGACAGGGACAGCCCCAGCATTTT
>-|TRBJ2-5|TRBV28|once
CASRQGAETQYF
TGTGCCAGCAGACAGGGCGCGGAGACCCAGTACTTC
>-|TRBJ1-5|TRBV4-1|once
CASSRQPNQPQHF
TGCGCCAGCAGTCGACAGCCCAATCAGCCCCAGCATTTT
>TRBD1|TRBJ1-2|TRBV7-9|once
CASSLGTGAHGYTF
TGTGCCAGCAGCTTAGGGACAGGGGCGCATGGCTACACCTTC
>TRBD1|TRBJ1-6|TRBV20-1|-
CSASGWQGQNSPLHF
TGCAGTGCCAGTGGTTGGCAGGGACAGAATTCACCCCTCCACTTT
>TRBD2|TRBJ2-2|TRBV3-1/TRBV3-2|-
CASSHSSGITNTGELFF
TGTGCCAGCAGCCATTCTAGCGGGATTACGAACACCGGGGAGCTGTTTTTT
>TRBD2|TRBJ2-1|TRBV6-1|-
CASSESFIPGLAHNEQFF
TGTGCCAGCAGTGAATCCTTCATACCGGGACTAGCGCATAATGAGCAGTTCTTC
>TRBD2|TRBJ2-3|TRBV10-1|few
CASSERTSGTQYF
TGCGCCAGCAGTGAGCGGACTAGCGGTACGCAGTATTTT
>-|TRBJ1-1|TRBV3-1/TRBV3-2|-
CASSQGFSRAGEAFF
TGTGCCAGCAGCCAAGGCTTTTCCAGGGCCGGTGAAGCTTTCTTT
>TRBD1|TRBJ1-4|TRBV10-2|-
CASSDPGTGTGTEKLFF
TGCGCCAGCAGTGACCCTGGTACCGGGACAGGGACTGAAAAACTGTTTTTT
>TRBD1|TRBJ1-4|TRBV19|-
CASSTAGTGNEKLFF
TGTGCCAGTAGTACCGCCGGGACAGGCAATGAAAAACTGTTTTTT
>TRBD2|TRBJ2-2|TRBV11-3|-
CASSFAGGNTGELFF
TGTGCCAGCAGCTTCGCGGGGGGAAACACCGGGGAGCTGTTTTTT
>-|TRBJ2-2|TRBV4-1|-
CASSRPRGRANTGELFF
TGCGCCAGCAGCCGACCTCGAGGCCGCGCGAACACCGGGGAGCTGTTTTTT
>TRBD2|TRBJ2-3|TRBV2|-
CASSKGLAGQNTQYF
TGTGCCAGCAGTAAAGGACTAGCGGGGCAGAACACGCAGTATTTT
>TRBD2|TRBJ2-1|TRBV7-8|-
CASSRDGGGEQFF
TGTGCCAGCAGCCGAGACGGGGGGGGTGAGCAGTTCTTC
>TRBD2|TRBJ2-7|TRBV27|-
CASSTIGGFFGTSGSRLEQYF
TGTGCCAGCAGTACTATCGGCGGCTTTTTCGGGACTAGCGGGAGTAGGCTCGAGCAGTACTTC
>-|TRBJ1-6|TRBV7-3|-
CASSLTSPGTLHF
TGTGCCAGCAGCTTAACGAGCCCGGGGACCCTCCACTTT
>-|TRBJ2-6|TRBV5-1|-
CASSFFEVGPGANVLTF
TGCGCCAGCAGCTTTTTCGAAGTGGGCCCTGGGGCCAACGTCCTGACTTTC
>TRBD1|TRBJ1-2|TRBV9|-
CASSVEGAGIGYGYTF
TGTGCCAGCAGCGTAGAGGGGGCGGGGATAGGGTATGGCTACACCTTC
>-|TRBJ2-5|TRBV10-3|-
CAIGGGLGETQYF
TGTGCCATCGGGGGGGGCTTAGGAGAGACCCAGTACTTC
>-|TRBJ1-5|TRBV6-6|few
CATCESAEQPQHF
TGTGCCACCTGTGAAAGCGCGGAGCAGCCCCAGCATTTT
>-|TRBJ1-1|TRBV13|once
CASSSPVLHTEAFF
TGTGCCAGCAGCTCCCCAGTCTTGCACACTGAAGCTTTCTTT
>TRBD1|TRBJ1-2|TRBV5-1|-
CASSDGTGDYGYTF
TGCGCCAGCAGCGATGGGACAGGAGACTATGGCTACACCTTC
>TRBD1|TRBJ2-7|TRBV30|few
CAWSGTGRKYFGRKYF
TGTGCCTGGAGTGGGACAGGGAGGAAGTACTTCGGAAGGAAGTACTTC
>-|TRBJ1-5|TRBV7-3|-
CASSPPGEGRNNQPQHF
TGTGCCAGCAGCCCCCCCGGAGAAGGGAGGAATAATCAGCCCCAGCATTTT
>-|TRBJ2-5|TRBV5-1|once
CASSSPSSGQETQYF
TGCGCCAGCAGCTCCCCCTCAAGCGGCCAAGAGACCCAGTACTTC
>-|TRBJ1-6|TRBV19|-
CATGGEYNSPLHF
TGTGCCACCGGTGGGGAGTATAATTCACCCCTCCACTTT
>TRBD1|TRBJ2-5|TRBV19|-
CASSIRGQEETQYF
TGTGCCAGTAGTATAAGGGGGCAGGAAGAGACCCAGTACTTC
>TRBD1|TRBJ2-1|TRBV10-2|-
CASRDRGYNEQFF
TGCGCCAGCAGAGACAGGGGCTACAATGAGCAGTTCTTC
>-|TRBJ2-4|TRBV19|once
CASKVQGKNIQYF
TGTGCCAGTAAAGTGCAGGGAAAAAACATTCAGTACTTC
>-|TRBJ2-1|TRBV7-3|-
CASSSDFTRTKNEQFF
TGTGCCAGCAGCTCCGACTTTACTAGGACGAAGAATGAGCAGTTCTTC
>-|TRBJ1-1|TRBV18|-
CASSITENTEAFF
TGTGCCAGCTCAATCACAGAGAACACTGAAGCTTTCTTT
>TRBD1|TRBJ2-7|TRBV4-2|-
CASSQDIATGNEQYF
TGTGCCAGCAGCCAAGATATCGCGACAGGGAACGAGCAGTACTTC
>-|TRBJ2-7|TRBV4-3|-
CASSQDHGLSYEQYF
TGCGCCAGCAGCCAAGATCACGGGTTGTCCTACGAGCAGTACTTC
>-|TRBJ1-5|TRBV2|-
CASTGLPNQPQHF
TGTGCCAGCACCGGACTGCCAAATCAGCCCCAGCATTTT
>-|TRBJ2-3|TRBV7-7|-
CASSLTTGSTDTQYF
TGTGCCAGCAGCTTGACGACAGGAAGCACAGATACGCAGTATTTT
>TRBD2|TRBJ2-1|TRBV11-2|few
CASSLTREGLGFF
TGTGCCAGCAGCTTAACGCGGGAGGGCCTGGGGTTCTTC
>TRBD1|TRBJ2-3|TRBV9|-
CASSPPMGTGTQYF
TGTGCCAGCAGCCCCCCGATGGGGACAGGTACGCAGTATTTT
>TRBD2|TRBJ2-5|TRBV4-3|-
CASSQDFPSGRARGETQYF
TGCGCCAGCAGCCAAGATTTCCCTAGCGGGAGGGCTAGGGGAGAGACCCAGTACTTC
>-|TRBJ2-7|TRBV7-2|-
CASSRGALSYEQYF
TGTGCCAGCAGCCGCGGGGCCCTCTCCTACGAGCAGTACTTC
>-|TRBJ1-5|TRBV6-6|-
CASSYSTGQPQHF
TGTGCCAGCAGTTACTCTACAGGGCAGCCCCAGCATTTT
>TRBD2|TRBJ2-7|TRBV7-2|-
CASSPLSGTYEQYF
TGTGCCAGCAGCCCTCTGAGCGGGACCTACGAGCAGTACTTC
>-|TRBJ2-3|TRBV20-1|-
CSVGGPGTQYF
TGCAGTGTGGGGGGGCCCGGTACGCAGTATTTT
>TRBD1|TRBJ2-7|TRBV2|-
CASSSGGYSYEQYF
TGTGCCAGCTCGTCAGGGGGCTACTCCTACGAGCAGTACTTC
>TRBD1|TRBJ1-1|TRBV15|-
CATSEQGAATEAFF
TGTGCCACCAGCGAACAGGGGGCTGCCACTGAAGCTTTCTTT
>-|TRBJ1-3|TRBV27|-
CASSSNKGLRAGNTIYF
TGTGCCAGCAGTTCAAATAAGGGACTCAGGGCTGGAAACACCATATATTTT